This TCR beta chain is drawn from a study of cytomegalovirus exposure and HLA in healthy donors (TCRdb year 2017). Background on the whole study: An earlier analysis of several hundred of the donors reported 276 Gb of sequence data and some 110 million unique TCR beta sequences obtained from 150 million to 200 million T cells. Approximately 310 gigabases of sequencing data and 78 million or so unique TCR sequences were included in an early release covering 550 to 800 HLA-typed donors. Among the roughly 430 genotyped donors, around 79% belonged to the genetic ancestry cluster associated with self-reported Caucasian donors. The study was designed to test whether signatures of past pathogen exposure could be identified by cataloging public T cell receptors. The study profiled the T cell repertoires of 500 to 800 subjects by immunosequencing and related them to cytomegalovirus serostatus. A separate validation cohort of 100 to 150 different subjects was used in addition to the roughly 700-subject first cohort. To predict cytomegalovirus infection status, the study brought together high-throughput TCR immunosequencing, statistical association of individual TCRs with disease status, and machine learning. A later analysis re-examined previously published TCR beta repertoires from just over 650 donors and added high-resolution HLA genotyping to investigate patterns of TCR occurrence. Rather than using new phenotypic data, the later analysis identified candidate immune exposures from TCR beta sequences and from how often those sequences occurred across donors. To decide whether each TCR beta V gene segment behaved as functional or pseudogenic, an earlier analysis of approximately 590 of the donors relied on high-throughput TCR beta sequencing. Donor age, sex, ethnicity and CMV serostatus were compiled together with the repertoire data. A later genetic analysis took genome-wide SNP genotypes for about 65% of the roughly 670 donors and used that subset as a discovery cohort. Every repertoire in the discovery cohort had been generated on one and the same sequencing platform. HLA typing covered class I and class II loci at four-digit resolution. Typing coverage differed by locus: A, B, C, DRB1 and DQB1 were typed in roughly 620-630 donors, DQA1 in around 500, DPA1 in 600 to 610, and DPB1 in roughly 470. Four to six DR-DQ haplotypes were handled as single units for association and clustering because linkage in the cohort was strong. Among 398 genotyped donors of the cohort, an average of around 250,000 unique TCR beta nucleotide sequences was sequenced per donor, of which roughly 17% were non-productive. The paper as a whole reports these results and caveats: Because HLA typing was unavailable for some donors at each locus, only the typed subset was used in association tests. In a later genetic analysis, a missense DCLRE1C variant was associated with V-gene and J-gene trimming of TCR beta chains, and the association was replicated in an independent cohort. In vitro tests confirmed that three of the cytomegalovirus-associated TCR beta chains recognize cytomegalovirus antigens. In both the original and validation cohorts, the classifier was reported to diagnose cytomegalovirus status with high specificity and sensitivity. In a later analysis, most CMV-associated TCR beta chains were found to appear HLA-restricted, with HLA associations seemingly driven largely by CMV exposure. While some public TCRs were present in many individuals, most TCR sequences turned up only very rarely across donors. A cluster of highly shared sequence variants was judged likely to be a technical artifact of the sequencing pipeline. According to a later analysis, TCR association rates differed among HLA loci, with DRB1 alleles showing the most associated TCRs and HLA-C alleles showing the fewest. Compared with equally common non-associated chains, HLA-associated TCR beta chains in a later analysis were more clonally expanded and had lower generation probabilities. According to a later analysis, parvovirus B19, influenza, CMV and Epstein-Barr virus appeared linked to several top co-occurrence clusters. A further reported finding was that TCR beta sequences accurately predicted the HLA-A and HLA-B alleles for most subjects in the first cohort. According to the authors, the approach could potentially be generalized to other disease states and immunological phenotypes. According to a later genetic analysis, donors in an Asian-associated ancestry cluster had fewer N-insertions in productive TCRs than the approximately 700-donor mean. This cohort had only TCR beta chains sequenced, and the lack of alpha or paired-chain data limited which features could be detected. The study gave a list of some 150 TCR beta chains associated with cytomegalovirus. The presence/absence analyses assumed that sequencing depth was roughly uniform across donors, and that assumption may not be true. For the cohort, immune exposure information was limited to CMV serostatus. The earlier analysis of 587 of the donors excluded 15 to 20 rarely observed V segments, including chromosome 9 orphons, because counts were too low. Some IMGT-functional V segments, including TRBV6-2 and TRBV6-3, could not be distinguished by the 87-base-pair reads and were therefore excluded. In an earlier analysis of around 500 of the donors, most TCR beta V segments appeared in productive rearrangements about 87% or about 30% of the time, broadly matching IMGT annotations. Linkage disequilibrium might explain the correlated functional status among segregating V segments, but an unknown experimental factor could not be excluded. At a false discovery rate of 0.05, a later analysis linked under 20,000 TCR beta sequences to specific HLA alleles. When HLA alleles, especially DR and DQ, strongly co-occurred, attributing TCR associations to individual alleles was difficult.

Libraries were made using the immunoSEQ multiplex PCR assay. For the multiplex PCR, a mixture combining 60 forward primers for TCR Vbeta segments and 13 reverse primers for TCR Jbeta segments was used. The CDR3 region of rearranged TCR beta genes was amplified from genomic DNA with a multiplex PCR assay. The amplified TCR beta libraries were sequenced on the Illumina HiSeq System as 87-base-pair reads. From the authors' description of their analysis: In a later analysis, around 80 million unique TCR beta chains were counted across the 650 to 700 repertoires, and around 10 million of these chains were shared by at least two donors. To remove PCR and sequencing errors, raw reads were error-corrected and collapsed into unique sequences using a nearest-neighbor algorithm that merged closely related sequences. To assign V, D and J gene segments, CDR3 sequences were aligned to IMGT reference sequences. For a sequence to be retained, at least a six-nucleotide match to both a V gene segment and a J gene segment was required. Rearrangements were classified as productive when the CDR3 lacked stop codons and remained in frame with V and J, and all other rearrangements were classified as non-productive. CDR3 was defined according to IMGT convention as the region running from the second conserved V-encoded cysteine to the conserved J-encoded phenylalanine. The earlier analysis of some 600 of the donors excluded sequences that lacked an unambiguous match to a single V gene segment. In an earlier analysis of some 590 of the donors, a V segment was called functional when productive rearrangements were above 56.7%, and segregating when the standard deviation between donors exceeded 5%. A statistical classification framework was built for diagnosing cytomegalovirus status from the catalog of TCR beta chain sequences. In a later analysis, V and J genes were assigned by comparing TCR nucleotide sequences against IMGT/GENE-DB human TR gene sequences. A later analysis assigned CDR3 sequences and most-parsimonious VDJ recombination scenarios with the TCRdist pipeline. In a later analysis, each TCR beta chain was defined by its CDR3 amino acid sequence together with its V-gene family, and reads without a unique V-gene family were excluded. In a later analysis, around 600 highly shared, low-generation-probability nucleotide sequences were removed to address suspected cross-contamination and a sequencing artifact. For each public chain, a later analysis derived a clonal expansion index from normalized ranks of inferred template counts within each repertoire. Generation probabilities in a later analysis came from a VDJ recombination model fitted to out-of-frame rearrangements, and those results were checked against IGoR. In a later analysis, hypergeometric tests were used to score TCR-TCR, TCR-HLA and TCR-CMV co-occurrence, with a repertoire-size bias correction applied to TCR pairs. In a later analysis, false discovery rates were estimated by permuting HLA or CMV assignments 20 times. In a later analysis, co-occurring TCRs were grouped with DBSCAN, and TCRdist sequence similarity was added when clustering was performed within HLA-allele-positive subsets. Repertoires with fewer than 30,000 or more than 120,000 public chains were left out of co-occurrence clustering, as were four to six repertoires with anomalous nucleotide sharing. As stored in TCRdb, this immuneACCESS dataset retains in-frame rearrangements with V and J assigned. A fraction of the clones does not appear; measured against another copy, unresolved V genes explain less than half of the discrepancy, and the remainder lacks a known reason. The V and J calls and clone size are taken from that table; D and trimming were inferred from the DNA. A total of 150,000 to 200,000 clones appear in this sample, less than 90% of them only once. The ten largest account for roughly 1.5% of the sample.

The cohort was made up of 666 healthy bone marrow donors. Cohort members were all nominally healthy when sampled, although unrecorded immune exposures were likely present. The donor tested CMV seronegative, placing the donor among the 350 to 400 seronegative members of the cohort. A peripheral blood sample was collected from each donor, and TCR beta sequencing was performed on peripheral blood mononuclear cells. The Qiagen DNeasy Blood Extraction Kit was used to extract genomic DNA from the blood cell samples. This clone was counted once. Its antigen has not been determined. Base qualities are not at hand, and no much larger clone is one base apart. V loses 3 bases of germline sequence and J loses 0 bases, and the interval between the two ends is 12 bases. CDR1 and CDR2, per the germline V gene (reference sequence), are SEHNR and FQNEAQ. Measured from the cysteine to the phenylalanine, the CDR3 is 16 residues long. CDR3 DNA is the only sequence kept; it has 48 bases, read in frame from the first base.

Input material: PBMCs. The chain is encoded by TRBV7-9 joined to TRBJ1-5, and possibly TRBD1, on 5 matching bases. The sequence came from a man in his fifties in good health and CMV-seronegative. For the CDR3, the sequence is CASSLGPDSSNQPQHF. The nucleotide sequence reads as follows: TGTGCCAGCAGCTTGGGGCCAGACAGTAGCAATCAGCCCCAGCATTTT. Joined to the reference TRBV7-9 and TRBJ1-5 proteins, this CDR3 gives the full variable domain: DTGVSQNPRHKITKRGQNVTFRCDPISEHNRLYWYRQTLGQGPEFLTYFQNEAQLEKSRLLSDRFSAERPKGSFSTLEIQRTEQGDSAMYLCASSLGPDSSNQPQHFGDGTRLSIL.